The clone carrying this T cell receptor (beta chain) was observed once. This sample was taken from a study of blood T cell repertoires in COVID-19. Study at large: COVID-19 samples, acute and convalescent, were from the United States, Italy and Spain.

The method was immunoSEQ multiplex PCR; TCRdb's version includes in-frame clones alone and lacks a portion of them. The table has 210,000 or so clones, about four fifths seen once. V lost 3 bases and J lost 8, with 13 bases in between. The CDR3 is made up of 13 amino acids. Germline V gives CDR1 MNHEY, CDR2 SVGAGI. The rearrangement links TRBV6-5 to TRBJ1-2; D is possibly TRBD1 (6 bases). This clonotype was sampled from a woman older than 75 with COVID-19, enrolled during active disease. Specimen: peripheral blood. CDR3 in amino acids: CASSYRPGDGYTF. CDR3 nucleotide sequence: TGTGCCAGCAGTTATCGCCCAGGGGACGGCTACACCTTC.